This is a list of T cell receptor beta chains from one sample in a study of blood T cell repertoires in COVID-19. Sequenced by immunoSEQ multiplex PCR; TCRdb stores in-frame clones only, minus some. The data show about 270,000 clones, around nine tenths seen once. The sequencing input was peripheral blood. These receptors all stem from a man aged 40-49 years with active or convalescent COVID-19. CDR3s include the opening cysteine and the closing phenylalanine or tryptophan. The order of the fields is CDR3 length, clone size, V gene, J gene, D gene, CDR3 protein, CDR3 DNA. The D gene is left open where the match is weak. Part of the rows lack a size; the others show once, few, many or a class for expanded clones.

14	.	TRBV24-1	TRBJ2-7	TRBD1	CATSDRGSSYEQYF	TGTGCCACCAGCGACAGGGGGTCCTCCTACGAGCAGTACTTC
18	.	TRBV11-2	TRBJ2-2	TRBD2	CASSPRRGGLFGTGELFF	TGTGCCAGCAGCCCCCGGCGGGGGGGCCTTTTCGGTACCGGGGAGCTGTTTTTT
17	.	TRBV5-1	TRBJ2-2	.	CASSFWPGVESTGELFF	TGCGCCAGCAGCTTTTGGCCGGGGGTGGAATCCACCGGGGAGCTGTTTTTT
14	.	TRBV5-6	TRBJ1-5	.	CASSFSRSNQPQHF	TGTGCCAGCAGCTTCTCCAGGAGCAATCAGCCCCAGCATTTT
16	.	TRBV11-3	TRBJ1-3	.	CASSLGRFRVQNTIYF	TGTGCCAGCAGCTTAGGGCGGTTTCGCGTGCAAAACACCATATATTTT
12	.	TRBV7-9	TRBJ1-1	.	CASSPSVTEAFF	TGTGCCAGCAGCCCTTCCGTCACTGAAGCTTTCTTT
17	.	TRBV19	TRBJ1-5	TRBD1	CASSILGDSFPGGPQHF	TGTGCCAGTAGTATTCTAGGGGACAGCTTTCCTGGAGGGCCCCAGCATTTT
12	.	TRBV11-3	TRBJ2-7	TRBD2	CASSPSGSEQYF	TGTGCCAGCAGCCCTAGCGGGAGCGAGCAGTACTTC
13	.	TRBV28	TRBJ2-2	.	CASRTGRTGELFF	TGTGCCAGCAGGACAGGGAGGACCGGGGAGCTGTTTTTT
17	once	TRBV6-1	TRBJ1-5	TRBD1	CASSERADRYSNQPQHF	TGTGCCAGCAGTGAAAGGGCGGACAGGTATAGCAATCAGCCCCAGCATTTT
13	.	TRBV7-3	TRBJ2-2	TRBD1	CASSGQVGGELFF	TGTGCCAGCAGCGGACAGGTCGGCGGGGAGCTGTTTTTT
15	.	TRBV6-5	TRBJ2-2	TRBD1	CASEPGTGNTGELFF	TGTGCCTCAGAACCCGGGACAGGGAACACCGGGGAGCTGTTTTTT
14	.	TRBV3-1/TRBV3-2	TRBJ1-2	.	CASSQEREWGPPTF	TGTGCCAGCAGCCAAGAACGCGAGTGGGGGCCCCCCACCTTC
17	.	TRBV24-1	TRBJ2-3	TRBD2	CATSDYEGLAGGDTQYF	TGTGCCACCAGTGATTACGAAGGACTAGCGGGAGGGGATACGCAGTATTTT
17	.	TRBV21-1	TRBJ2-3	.	CASSFPRRPGATDTQYF	TGTGCCAGCAGCTTCCCCCGAAGGCCAGGGGCCACAGATACGCAGTATTTT
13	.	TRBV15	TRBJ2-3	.	CATSTSSTDTQYF	TGTGCCACCAGTACCAGTAGCACAGATACGCAGTATTTT
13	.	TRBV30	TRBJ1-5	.	CAWSTRGNQPQHF	TGTGCCTGGAGTACCAGGGGTAATCAGCCCCAGCATTTT
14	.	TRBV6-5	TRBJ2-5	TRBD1	CASSYYTGEETQYF	TGTGCCAGCAGTTACTACACAGGGGAGGAGACCCAGTACTTC
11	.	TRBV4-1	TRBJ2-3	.	CASSRGDTQYF	TGCGCCAGCAGCCGAGGAGATACGCAGTATTTT
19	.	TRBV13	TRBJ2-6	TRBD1	CASGRRPQGVRAGANVLTF	TGTGCCAGCGGACGACGGCCTCAGGGGGTAAGGGCTGGGGCCAACGTCCTGACTTTC
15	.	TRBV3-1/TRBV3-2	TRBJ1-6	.	CASTARQGQESPLHF	TGTGCCAGCACCGCTCGGCAGGGGCAAGAATCACCCCTCCACTTT
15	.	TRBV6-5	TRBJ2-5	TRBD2	CASIKGEGRGETQYF	TGTGCCAGCATCAAAGGGGAGGGGCGAGGGGAGACCCAGTACTTC
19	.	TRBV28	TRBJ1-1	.	CASGETGRAPTGDRAEAFF	TGTGCCAGCGGCGAAACGGGCAGGGCCCCGACGGGGGATAGGGCTGAAGCTTTCTTT
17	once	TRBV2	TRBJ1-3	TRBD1	CASRDWTGSPSGNTIYF	TGTGCCAGCAGGGATTGGACAGGCTCACCCTCTGGAAACACCATATATTTT
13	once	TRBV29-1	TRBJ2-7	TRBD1	CSAETGVPYEQYF	TGCAGCGCCGAGACAGGGGTGCCCTACGAGCAGTACTTC
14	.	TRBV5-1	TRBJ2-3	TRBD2	CASSLTSGADTQYF	TGCGCCAGCAGCTTGACTAGCGGGGCCGATACGCAGTATTTT
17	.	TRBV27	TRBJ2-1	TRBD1	CASSLGRQGSSYNEQFF	TGTGCCAGCAGTTTGGGTCGACAGGGTTCCTCCTACAATGAGCAGTTCTTC
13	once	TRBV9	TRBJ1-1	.	CASSGGVNTEAFF	TGTGCCAGCAGCGGAGGAGTGAACACTGAAGCTTTCTTT
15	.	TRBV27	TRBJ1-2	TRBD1	CASSSGQGLEYGYTF	TGTGCCAGCAGTTCCGGACAGGGGCTTGAGTATGGCTACACCTTC
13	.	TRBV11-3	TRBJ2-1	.	CASSFPMRYEQFF	TGTGCCAGCAGCTTCCCAATGCGGTATGAGCAGTTCTTC
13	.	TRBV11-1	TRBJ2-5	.	CASLGLHSSTQYF	TGTGCCAGCCTGGGGCTCCATTCGTCGACCCAGTACTTC
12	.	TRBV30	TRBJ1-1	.	CAWKGGLSGAFF	TGTGCCTGGAAAGGAGGACTTTCGGGAGCTTTCTTT
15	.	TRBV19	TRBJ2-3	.	CASSSGRGSTDTQYF	TGTGCCAGTAGTAGCGGGCGGGGTAGCACAGATACGCAGTATTTT
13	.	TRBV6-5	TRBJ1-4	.	CASSYTRWEKLFF	TGTGCCAGCAGCTATACCCGGTGGGAAAAACTGTTTTTT
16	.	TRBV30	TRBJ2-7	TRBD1	CAWGRGDRVRSYEQYF	TGTGCCTGGGGAAGGGGGGACAGGGTCCGTTCCTACGAGCAGTACTTC
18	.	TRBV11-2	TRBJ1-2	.	CASSSQPPGSRANYGYTF	TGTGCCAGCAGCTCCCAACCCCCGGGATCTAGGGCTAACTATGGCTACACCTTC
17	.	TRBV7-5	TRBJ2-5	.	CVRSRSPGQGTLETQYF	TGTGTCAGAAGCCGCTCGCCGGGACAAGGGACGTTAGAGACCCAGTACTTC
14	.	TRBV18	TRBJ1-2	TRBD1	CASSPDRDLYGYTF	TGTGCCAGCTCCCCCGACAGGGACCTCTATGGCTACACCTTC
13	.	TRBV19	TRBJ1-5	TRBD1	CASNRGLNQPQHF	TGTGCCAGCAACAGGGGGCTGAATCAGCCCCAGCATTTT
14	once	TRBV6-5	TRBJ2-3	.	CASSPRRGEDTQYF	TGTGCCAGCAGTCCTCGCAGGGGCGAGGATACGCAGTATTTT
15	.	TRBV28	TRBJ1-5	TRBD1	CASSLVRQGNQPQHF	TGTGCCAGCAGTTTGGTTCGACAGGGGAATCAGCCCCAGCATTTT
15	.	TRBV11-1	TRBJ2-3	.	CASSPSNAGLDTQYF	TGTGCCAGCAGCCCGAGCAACGCGGGGCTAGATACGCAGTATTTT
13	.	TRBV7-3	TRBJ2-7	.	CASSSLAGTEQYF	TGTGCCAGCAGCTCCCTAGCCGGAACCGAGCAGTACTTC
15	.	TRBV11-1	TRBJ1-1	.	CASSLGVGRDTEAFF	TGTGCCAGCAGCTTAGGAGTTGGTCGGGACACTGAAGCTTTCTTT